The rows below give T cell receptor beta chains drawn from one sample of a study of blood T cell repertoires in COVID-19. Generated by immunoSEQ multiplex PCR, the TCRdb table keeps only in-frame clones and is missing some. The sample has about 200,000 clones; over 70% are singletons. Sequencing was performed on peripheral blood. These receptors all stem from a man aged 35 to 55 with acute or convalescent COVID-19. Each CDR3 is given with its conserved first and last residue. The D gene is left open where the match is weak. Size is omitted from some rows. Given values are once, few, many or a class for expanded clones.

TRBD1	TRBV18	TRBJ1-2	NA	TGTGCCAGCTCCCAAGACAGGGTTGGCTACACCTTC	CASSQDRVGYTF
TRBD1	TRBV11-2	TRBJ2-7	NA	TGTGCCAGCATCGACGGGACAGGGAACTACGAGCAGTACTTC	CASIDGTGNYEQYF
NA	TRBV7-2	TRBJ2-5	NA	TGTGCCAGCAGCTTACAGGGGGGACAAGAGACCCAGTACTTC	CASSLQGGQETQYF
NA	TRBV18	TRBJ2-1	once	TGTGCCAGCTCACGGAGTGATGTTAGCGGCAATGAGCAGTTCTTC	CASSRSDVSGNEQFF
NA	TRBV11-3	TRBJ2-1	NA	TGTGCCAGCAGCTTCGCGGGACTCACGGAGAATGAGCAGTTCTTC	CASSFAGLTENEQFF
NA	TRBV3-1/TRBV3-2	TRBJ1-2	NA	TGTGCCAGCAGCCAAGGGACAGCAAACTATGGCTACACCTTC	CASSQGTANYGYTF
TRBD2	TRBV3-1/TRBV3-2	TRBJ2-5	NA	TGTGCCAGCAGCTCCCAGACTAGCGGGACGTATCAAGAGACCCAGTACTTC	CASSSQTSGTYQETQYF
NA	TRBV6-5	TRBJ1-2	few	TGTGCCAGCAGTTACTCGACCCAGGGCCCTAACTATGGCTACACCTTC	CASSYSTQGPNYGYTF
NA	TRBV5-1	TRBJ1-1	NA	TGCGCCAGCAGCATGACCACAGGGAACACTGAAGCTTTCTTT	CASSMTTGNTEAFF
NA	TRBV11-2	TRBJ2-5	NA	TGTGCCAGCAGCCAGGTGTCCCAAGAGACCCAGTACTTC	CASSQVSQETQYF